The 17 T cell receptor beta chains below all came from one sample that was sequenced in a study of cytomegalovirus exposure and HLA in healthy donors. PCR was performed using 60 Vbeta and 13 Jbeta primers. Using immunoSEQ multiplex PCR, the repertoire was profiled, and TCRdb retains in-frame clones only, with some absent. The table has 200,000 to 250,000 clones, about 83% seen once. Source material: PBMCs. The receptors were gathered from a man in his forties in good health and CMV-seronegative.

The chain links TRBV21-1 to TRBJ2-2; the table names TRBD2, a call not compared with the DNA. TRBV21-1 is flagged as a pseudogene. The CDR3 sequence is 13 residues long. CDR3 DNA: TGTGCCAGCAGGGAGGGGATAATGGGGGAGCTGTTTTTT. As protein: CASREGIMGELFF.

This sequence joins TRBV30 and TRBJ2-7; D is possibly TRBD2 (6 bases). Trimming pared 3 bases from V and 6 bases from J, leaving 12 bases between. CDR3 size: 12 residues. Germline V gene lookup returns CDR1 GTSNPN and CDR2 SVGIG (reference sequence). The CDR3 bases are TGTGCCTGGAGCCCGGAGGGCCCCGAGCAGTACTTC. It codes for CAWSPEGPEQYF.

Only a few counts were recorded for this clone. The gene calls are TRBV9 and TRBJ1-1; D is unclear. Deletions cut 0 bases from V and 0 bases from J, with 9 bases between. The CDR3 totals 15 residues. The germline gives CDR1 SGDLS, CDR2 YYNGEE. CDR3: CASSVGGSMNTEAFF. The CDR3 DNA sequence: TGTGCCAGCAGCGTAGGAGGGAGCATGAACACTGAAGCTTTCTTT.

The chain employs TRBV5-1 and TRBJ2-1, with D perhaps matching TRBD1 (6 bases). V was shortened by 4 bases and J by 4 bases, with 9 bases between the two germline ends. The CDR3 spans 13 residues. Germline CDR1 and CDR2: SGHRS and YFSETQ. The CDR3 reads CASSPDRYNEQFF. In nucleotides, the CDR3 is TGCGCCAGCAGCCCCGACAGGTACAATGAGCAGTTCTTC.

The rearrangement links TRBV13 to TRBJ1-5; D remains unclear. V dropped 5 bases and J dropped 5 bases, with 10 bases sitting between them. The CDR3 spans 13 residues. Germline CDR1 and CDR2: PRHDT and FYEKMQ (reference sequence). The CDR3 nucleotides read TGTGCCAGCAGCCCCGGGGTCGATCAGCCCCAGCATTTT. As protein: CASSPGVDQPQHF.

The gene calls are TRBV28 and TRBJ2-3; D call uncertain. Germline V gene lookup returns CDR1 MDHEN and CDR2 SYDVKM. V was cut by 3 bases and J by 2 bases, with 12 bases left in between. CDR3 length: 15 residues. CDR3 loop: CASSFVVPDTDTQYF. CDR3 in DNA: TGTGCCAGCAGTTTCGTTGTGCCAGACACAGATACGCAGTATTTT.

The chain joins TRBV5-6 to TRBJ2-7, with 9 bases identical to TRBD1. The J segment lost 4 bases and the V segment lost 4 bases, leaving 6 bases of the junction unmatched. The CDR3 loop spans 14 amino acids. Germline CDR1 SGHDT, CDR2 YYEEEE. CDR3 in DNA: TGTGCCAGCAGCAGCCGGGACAGGGCTTACGAGCAGTACTTC. Encoded protein: CASSSRDRAYEQYF.

The J gene is TRBJ2-1, the V gene TRBV27, with D perhaps matching TRBD2 (6 bases). Deletions cut 3 bases from V and 6 bases from J, with 21 bases between. Germline values: CDR1 MNHEY, CDR2 SMNVEV (reference sequence). This CDR3 contains 17 residues. The CDR3 bases are TGTGCCAGCAGTTTCCGGACACCCCGAGGGCGGGGCAATGAGCAGTTCTTC. Its translation: CASSFRTPRGRGNEQFF.

About this clone: Other DNA sequences in the same sample also yield this CDR3. The J gene is TRBJ1-2, the V gene TRBV5-4; the D is unclear. Per germline, CDR1 SGHNT and CDR2 YYREEE (reference sequence). V lost 4 bases to trimming and J lost 2 bases, with 9 bases between them. This CDR3 is 13 amino acids long. The chain's CDR3 is CASSLDANYGYTF. DNA for the CDR3: TGTGCCAGCAGCCTAGATGCCAACTATGGCTACACCTTC.

Note on this clone: At one end the junction does not follow the germline gene, possibly because of a read error. The chain uses TRBV18 and TRBJ2-7; D is tentatively TRBD1 or TRBD2 (5 bases each). The germline CDR1 and CDR2 sequences are KGHSH and LQKENI. There are 15 residues in the CDR3. The CDR3 protein is CASSTPGSTAYEQYF. The CDR3 DNA sequence: TGTGCCAGCTCAACACCAGGGAGCACTGCCTACGAGCAGTACTTC.

The J gene is TRBJ1-2, the V gene TRBV5-1, with TRBD1 matching over 7 bases. In germline, CDR1 is SGHRS, CDR2 YFSETQ. With 3 bases clipped from V and 7 bases from J, the junction kept 6 bases outside the gene matches. This CDR3 has 13 amino acids. CDR3 region: CASSSTGTGGYTF. CDR3 DNA sequence: TGCGCCAGCAGCTCGACAGGGACTGGTGGCTACACCTTC.

V gene TRBV5-1 combines with J gene TRBJ2-5; 10 bases align to TRBD1. V lost 5 bases to trimming and J lost 4 bases; unmatched junction nucleotides: 8. The CDR3 spans 15 residues. CDR1 is SGHRS and CDR2 is YFSETQ in the germline V gene. The CDR3 region is CASRAGGQGGETQYF. The CDR3 DNA reads TGCGCCAGCAGGGCCGGTGGACAGGGGGGAGAGACCCAGTACTTC.

The genes are TRBV27 and TRBJ1-1; D ambiguous. Deletions cut 1 base from V and 1 base from J, with 4 bases between. The CDR3 is made up of 13 amino acids. Germline CDR1 MNHEY, CDR2 SMNVEV (reference sequence). In nucleotides, the CDR3 is TGTGCCAGCAGTTTATGGGCGAACACTGAAGCTTTCTTT. It encodes CASSLWANTEAFF.

CDR3 sequence: CASSEGAGDEQFF. The CDR3 bases are TGTGCCAGCAGTGAAGGGGCAGGGGATGAGCAGTTCTTC. The rearrangement joins TRBV6-1 to TRBJ2-1; D perhaps matches TRBD1 (6 bases). V dropped 1 base and J dropped 8 bases, with 9 bases sitting between them. Germline-derived CDR1 and CDR2 are MNHNS and SASEGT. This CDR3 spans 13 amino acids.

The V and J genes are TRBV7-9 and TRBJ2-3; 8 bases agree with TRBD1. Germline values: CDR1 SEHNR, CDR2 FQNEAQ (reference sequence). CDR3 length: 16 amino acids. V shed 4 bases, J shed 3 bases, and the junction held 9 bases outside the gene matches. CDR3 sequence (DNA): TGTGCCAGCAGCTCCCGACAGGGGTGGAAAACAGATACGCAGTATTTT. Translated, it gives CASSSRQGWKTDTQYF.

This clone was seen just once. CDR3 region: CASSVTPNTEAFF. DNA for the CDR3: TGTGCCAGCAGTGTCACTCCTAACACTGAAGCTTTCTTT. V and J are TRBV2 and TRBJ1-1; no reliable D call. The CDR3 sequence is 13 residues long. Germline CDR1 is SNHLY and CDR2 is FYNNEI. V lost 4 bases to trimming and J lost 2 bases, with 8 bases between them.

The chain is built from TRBV5-1 and TRBJ2-7; 11 nucleotides align to TRBD1. This CDR3 region has 15 residues. V shed 4 bases, J shed 6 bases, and the junction held 9 bases outside the gene matches. CDR1 is SGHRS, CDR2 YFSETQ, per germline. The CDR3 region is CASSPIGQGAGEQYF. The DNA for the CDR3 is TGCGCCAGCAGCCCAATTGGACAGGGGGCGGGCGAGCAGTACTTC. Using reference TRBV5-1 and TRBJ2-7 for the parts outside the CDR3, the full variable domain is KAGVTQTPRYLIKTRGQQVTLSCSPISGHRSVSWYQQTPGQGLQFLFEYFSETQRNKGNFPGRFSGRQFSNSRSEMNVSTLELGDSALYLCASSPIGQGAGEQYFGPGTRLTVT.